This is a list of T cell receptor beta chains from one sample in a study of CD8 T cells in ankylosing spondylitis. TCRdb redid the calling of the 5' RACE reads with MiXCR, one entry per CDR3 protein. This sample yields hundreds of thousands of distinct CDR3 sequences, of which approximately 22% are seen a single time; 13% belongs to the top ten. The specimen was blood, either unsorted or a sorted T cell fraction (not recorded which). The receptors derive from a male donor with ankylosing spondylitis or in good health (not recorded which). Each CDR3 is given with its conserved first and last residue. D genes are given only for firm matches. The size entry is marked missing in some rows and otherwise reads once, few, many or a size class.

j_call	v_call	clone_size	d_call	cdr3_nt	cdr3_aa
TRBJ2-3	TRBV20-1	-	TRBD2	TGCAGTGCCCCAGCGGGGGGCCCGCTAGATACGCAGTATTTT	CSAPAGGPLDTQYF
TRBJ2-6	TRBV11-1	few	-	TGTGCCAGCAGCTTGGTGGGGGCCAACGTCCTGACTTTC	CASSLVGANVLTF
TRBJ1-4	TRBV6-5	many	-	TGTGCCAGCAGTTACTCTAGGAATGCAGTTGGAAAACTGTTTTTT	CASSYSRNAVGKLFF
TRBJ2-3	TRBV6-1	-	-	TGTGCCAGCATACCTCCGGACAGCACAGATACGCAGTATTTT	CASIPPDSTDTQYF
TRBJ2-1	TRBV4-1	-	-	TGCGCCAGCAGCCACTTCAATGAGCAGTTCTTC	CASSHFNEQFF
TRBJ2-1	TRBV29-1	few	-	TGCAGCGTTGAAAATCTCGCTTTCCAGGGTTGGGACAATGAGCAGTTCTTC	CSVENLAFQGWDNEQFF
TRBJ2-1	TRBV9	-	-	TGTGCCAGCAGCTCCTTGGCGGGGACCCACAATGAGCAGTTCTTC	CASSSLAGTHNEQFF
TRBJ2-5	TRBV3-1	-	TRBD1	TGTGCCAGCAGCCAAGAAAACGGGGACAGACAAGAGACCCAGTACTTC	CASSQENGDRQETQYF
TRBJ1-5	TRBV12-3/TRBV12-4	-	-	TGTGCCAGCAGTTCCAGCAGTTGGCCCCAGCATTTT	CASSSSSWPQHF
TRBJ2-3	TRBV20-1	-	-	TGCAGTGCTAGAAAGACAGGATCGGAGACGCAGTATTTT	CSARKTGSETQYF
TRBJ2-5	TRBV7-9	few	-	TGTGCCAGCAGCTTAGGTCAGGGGCTTGAGACCCAGTACTTC	CASSLGQGLETQYF
TRBJ2-1	TRBV27	few	-	TGTGCCACCGCGTGGGGGGCAGCCTACAATGAGCAGTTCTTC	CATAWGAAYNEQFF
TRBJ2-7	TRBV7-9	many	-	TGTGCCAGCAGTGGGGAACGGAGAGTATACGAGCAGTACTTC	CASSGERRVYEQYF
TRBJ2-1	TRBV10-1	-	-	TGCGCCAGCAGTGAGTCGGTTGGGAGCGGACGCTACAATGAGCAGTTCTTC	CASSESVGSGRYNEQFF
TRBJ2-5	TRBV20-1	few	-	TGCAGTGCTAGACCTAGGTCGGAGACCCAGTACTTC	CSARPRSETQYF
TRBJ1-5	TRBV7-8	few	-	TGTGCCAGCAGCTTAGTGGACGTCGCTCAGCCCCAGCATTTT	CASSLVDVAQPQHF
TRBJ2-3	TRBV28	few	-	TGTGCCAGCAGTTTTGTTCTAGGGACAGATACGCAGTATTTT	CASSFVLGTDTQYF
TRBJ1-3	TRBV7-9	-	-	TGTGCCAGCAGCCCAAGGGCTCGCTCTGGAAACACCATATATTTT	CASSPRARSGNTIYF